Given below is one TCR beta chain in context. Its matching antigen is unknown. A read error may produce the germline difference seen at one junction end. The lymph nodes were axillary draining lymph nodes from breast cancer patients. Using its own MiXCR run on the multiplex PCR reads, TCRdb lists one record per CDR3 protein. Of more than 250,000 distinct CDR3 sequences listed, over 30% are singletons. The sample originates from a study of breast tumors, draining lymph nodes, adjacent tissues. The CDR3 runs 20 residues. The V gene's germline CDR1 is MNHEY and CDR2 SVGEGT. General study points: Luminal-like breast cancer showed significantly greater tumor-nontumor repertoire similarity than basal-like breast cancer did. Most tumor T cells seemingly derive from lymph node, then expand in tumor. Tumor T cell lymph node origin was a supported hypothesis, not proven.

The chain carries TRBV6-2 or TRBV6-3 and TRBJ2-3, with D maybe TRBD2 (6 bases). Sequenced sample: axillary lymph node tissue. This TCR was recovered from a female donor with breast cancer. Some clones in this sample may be carry-over from other donors' samples. CDR3 DNA: TGTGCCAGCAGTCACTCGATCCGGGGACTGCTTCTCTTAAGCACAGATACGCAGTATTTT. Translating gives CASSHSIRGLLLLSTDTQYF.